This is a list of T cell receptor beta chains from one sample in a study of blood T cells in healthy people across ages. TCRdb re-called the 5' RACE reads through MiXCR, storing one row per CDR3 protein. Among about 670,000 distinct CDR3 sequences listed, less than 45% were seen once. Sequenced material: blood. The source is an elderly man in good health. CDR3s include the opening cysteine and the closing phenylalanine or tryptophan. D genes are given only for firm matches. Only some rows state a clone size, as once, few, many or a class for expanded clones.

>TRBJ2-5|TRBV7-8|-|-
TGTGCCAGCAGCCCCAACTCGATTGGAGAGCAGTACTTC
CASSPNSIGEQYF
>TRBJ1-1|TRBV20-1|-|-
TGCAGTCCCGGACGGAGCACTGAAGCTTTCTTT
CSPGRSTEAFF
>TRBJ1-2|TRBV4-3|-|-
TGCGCCAGCAGCCAAGCCCAGGCCTATGGCTACACCTTC
CASSQAQAYGYTF
>TRBJ1-6|TRBV3-1|few|TRBD1
TGTGCCAGCAGCCTTTCTGACCGGGACAGGGACTCACCCCTCCACTTT
CASSLSDRDRDSPLHF
>TRBJ1-1|TRBV7-9|many|TRBD1
TGTGCCAGCAGCCCTGGGACAGGGGGCCGAGGCACTGAAGCTTTCTTT
CASSPGTGGRGTEAFF
>TRBJ2-1|TRBV5-1|-|-
TGCGCCAGCAGCTTGGCGGACAGACGGAATGAGCAGTTCTTC
CASSLADRRNEQFF
>TRBJ2-1|TRBV29-1|many|TRBD2
TGCAGCGCGGAAGGCGGGAGACAAAATGAGCAGTTCTTC
CSAEGGRQNEQFF
>TRBJ2-1|TRBV4-1|many|TRBD1
TGCGCCAGCAGCCGGAATAACAGGGGGGACAATGAGCAGTTCTTC
CASSRNNRGDNEQFF
>TRBJ2-7|TRBV2|many|TRBD2
TGTGCCAGCAGTGTACCCGTCAGCGGGACGTCCTACGAGCAGTACTTC
CASSVPVSGTSYEQYF
>TRBJ1-1|TRBV6-2/TRBV6-3|-|TRBD1
TGTGCCAGCAGCCTACAGGGGAAAAACACTGAAGCTTTCTTT
CASSLQGKNTEAFF
>TRBJ2-5|TRBV15|many|TRBD2
TGTGCCACCAGCAGAGATGCTAGCGGGATCCAAGAGACCCAGTACTTC
CATSRDASGIQETQYF
>TRBJ2-7|TRBV9|-|TRBD2
TGTGCCAGCAGCCCCCATGAGCGGGGGGTCCGAAGAGAGCAGTACTTC
CASSPHERGVRREQYF
>TRBJ1-5|TRBV2|-|-
TGTGCCAGCAGTGGGCAATATAGCAATCAGCCCCAGCATTTT
CASSGQYSNQPQHF
>TRBJ2-1|TRBV20-1|-|TRBD2
TGCAGTGCTAGAGATAGGCGTCTTTCGAAGCCGGGACTAGCGGGAGGTGAGCAGTTCTTC
CSARDRRLSKPGLAGGEQFF
>TRBJ2-3|TRBV20-1|few|-
TGCAGTGCTAGTCACAGTAGTGGCGGGGCCACAGATACGCAGTATTTT
CSASHSSGGATDTQYF
>TRBJ2-7|TRBV29-1|-|-
TGCAGCGTTGGCAGAGGTGCCCTTGATGAGCAGTACTTC
CSVGRGALDEQYF
>TRBJ2-3|TRBV4-1|-|TRBD2
TGCGCCAGCAGCCAAGAGAGGCTACTAGCGGGGAGCACAGATACGCAGTATTTT
CASSQERLLAGSTDTQYF
>TRBJ2-2|TRBV4-2|-|TRBD2
TGTGCCAGCAGCCGAGTGGTGGGAGGGGTTGGGACCGGGGAGCTGTTTTTT
CASSRVVGGVGTGELFF
>TRBJ2-3|TRBV7-9|-|TRBD1
TGTGCCAGCAGCCCACTCCGGACAGGGAGCACAGATACGCAGTATTTT
CASSPLRTGSTDTQYF
>TRBJ1-5|TRBV20-1|few|-
TGCAGTGCTAGAGCGACAGGTCTTGGAAGCAATCAGCCCCAGCATTTT
CSARATGLGSNQPQHF
>TRBJ2-1|TRBV28|-|-
TGTGCCAGCATCGGGGGTGGTGAGCAGTTCTTC
CASIGGGEQFF
>TRBJ2-5|TRBV29-1|-|TRBD2
TGCAGCGTTGCCCGTACTAGCGGGGGGGCCGCAGAGACCCAGTACTTC
CSVARTSGGAAETQYF
>TRBJ1-2|TRBV7-2|-|-
TGTGCCAGCAGCGAGACGACAGACTATGGCTACACCTTC
CASSETTDYGYTF
>TRBJ2-7|TRBV10-3|few|-
TGTGCCATCAGTGAAGCTGAACAGGGCTGGTACGAGCAGTACTTC
CAISEAEQGWYEQYF
>TRBJ2-5|TRBV20-1|once|TRBD2
TGCAGTGCTAGAGATCAGTTTAGCGGGAGAGTAAAGACCCAGTACTTC
CSARDQFSGRVKTQYF
>TRBJ2-7|TRBV9|many|-
TGTGCCAGCAGCGTAGACCCCGGAGATTACTACGAGCAGTACTTC
CASSVDPGDYYEQYF
>TRBJ2-1|TRBV5-1|few|TRBD2
TGCGCCAGCAGCTCGGGACGGGGAGGGAGCTCCTACAATGAGCAGTTCTTC
CASSSGRGGSSYNEQFF
>TRBJ2-7|TRBV6-5|-|-
TGTGCCAGCAGGAGCGAGGGGAGTTACGAGCAGTACTTC
CASRSEGSYEQYF
>TRBJ1-4|TRBV20-1|-|-
TGCAGTGCTAGACGGGAGAACAATGAAAAACTGTTTTTT
CSARRENNEKLFF
>TRBJ2-7|TRBV11-1|few|TRBD1
TGTGCCAGCAGCACCCGGGACAGGGGGCAATACGAGCAGTACTTC
CASSTRDRGQYEQYF
>TRBJ2-7|TRBV4-3|few|TRBD2
TGCGCCAGCAGCCAAGCTGTTGGGACTAGCGGGAGTGGTTACGAGCAGTACTTC
CASSQAVGTSGSGYEQYF
>TRBJ1-6|TRBV30|-|TRBD1
TGTGCCTGGAAGGAACAGGGGGCTTGGAATTCACCCCTCCACTTT
CAWKEQGAWNSPLHF
>TRBJ1-5|TRBV24-1|-|-
TGTGCCACCAGTGGTCCCTGGGTTGCGGGATTACGCAGCATAGGCCAGCCCCAGCATTTT
CATSGPWVAGLRSIGQPQHF
>TRBJ2-5|TRBV6-5|many|TRBD2
TGTGCCAGCAGTTACTCGTTCGGGATTAGCGGGAAACAAGAGACCCAGTACTTC
CASSYSFGISGKQETQYF
>TRBJ2-2|TRBV15|few|-
TGTGCCACCAGCAGGACCACCGGGGAGCTGTTTTTT
CATSRTTGELFF